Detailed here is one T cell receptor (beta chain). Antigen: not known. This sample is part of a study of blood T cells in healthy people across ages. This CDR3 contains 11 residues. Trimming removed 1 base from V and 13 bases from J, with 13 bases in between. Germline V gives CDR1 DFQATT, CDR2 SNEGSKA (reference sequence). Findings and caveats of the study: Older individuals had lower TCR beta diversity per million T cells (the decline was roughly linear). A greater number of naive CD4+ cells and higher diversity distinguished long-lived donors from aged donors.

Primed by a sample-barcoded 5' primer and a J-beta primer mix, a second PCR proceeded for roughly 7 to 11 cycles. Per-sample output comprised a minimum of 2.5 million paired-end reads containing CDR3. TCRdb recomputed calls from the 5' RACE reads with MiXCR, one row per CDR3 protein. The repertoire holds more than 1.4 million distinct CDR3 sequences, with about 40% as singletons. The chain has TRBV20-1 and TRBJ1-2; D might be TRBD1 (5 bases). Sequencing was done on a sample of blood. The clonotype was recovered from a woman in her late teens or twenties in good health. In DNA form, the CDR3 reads TGCAGTGCTAGAGTAGGGCCGGGGGGCACCTTC. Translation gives CSARVGPGGTF.